A selection of T cell receptor beta chains follows, all from one sample in a study of T cell responses to AZD1222 COVID-19 vaccine. Measured with immunoSEQ multiplex PCR; TCRdb has only the in-frame clones, and not every one. This sample yields 120,000 or so clones, of which around 89% are seen a single time; more than 9.5% belongs to the top ten. This specimen was peripheral blood, taken on day 0 of MenACWY control vaccination. The source of these receptors is an adult in good health. CDR3s include the opening cysteine and the closing phenylalanine or tryptophan. The order of the fields is clone size, J gene, V gene, D gene, CDR3 DNA, CDR3 protein. D genes are given only for firm matches. A clone size is listed for some rows: how often the clone was seen (once, few, many), or a class if it is expanded.

>-|TRBJ2-5|TRBV7-9|TRBD1
TGTGCCGCAGCCTTGGGACAGAGATATCAAGAGACCCAGTACTTC
CAAALGQRYQETQYF
>-|TRBJ1-3|TRBV7-9|-
TGTGCCAGCGTGGGGGGCGTATGGACAAGCTCTGGAAACACCATATATTTT
CASVGGVWTSSGNTIYF
>-|TRBJ2-1|TRBV19|-
TGTGCCAGTTCCCGGTCGACAGCCACCGGCCATGAGCAGTTCTTC
CASSRSTATGHEQFF
>-|TRBJ2-3|TRBV5-8|TRBD1
TGTGCCAGCAGGACAGGGACAGTCCGATTCATGGATACGCAGTATTTT
CASRTGTVRFMDTQYF
>-|TRBJ1-1|TRBV5-5|-
TGTGCCAGCAGCTGGGCCCCCGGGAGAAAAAACACTGAAGCTTTCTTT
CASSWAPGRKNTEAFF
>-|TRBJ2-2|TRBV5-4|TRBD1
TGTGCCAGCAGCTCTCGACAGGGACAGGAGTTTGCCGGGGAGCTGTTTTTT
CASSSRQGQEFAGELFF
>-|TRBJ2-3|TRBV5-1|TRBD2
TGCGCCAGCAGCTTGGTGCTAGCGGGAAAGGGAGATACGCAGTATTTT
CASSLVLAGKGDTQYF
>once|TRBJ2-1|TRBV5-1|TRBD2
TGCGCCAGCAGCGCAGGGACTACCACGAGCTCCTACAATGAGCAGTTCTTC
CASSAGTTTSSYNEQFF
>-|TRBJ1-5|TRBV3-1/TRBV3-2|-
TGTGCCAGCAGCCAAGGAGGACCTAGAAATCAGCCCCAGCATTTT
CASSQGGPRNQPQHF
>-|TRBJ2-1|TRBV3-1/TRBV3-2|TRBD2
TGTGCCAGCAGCCAGACTAGCGGGAGTATGGCCTACAATGAGCAGTTCTTC
CASSQTSGSMAYNEQFF
>-|TRBJ2-5|TRBV7-8|TRBD2
TGTGCCAGCAGCCCTAGACTAGCGGGAGCCGGAGAGACCCAGTACTTC
CASSPRLAGAGETQYF
>-|TRBJ2-3|TRBV7-3|TRBD2
TGTGCCAGCAGCGAATTAGCGGGAGGCTCTAGCACAGATACGCAGTATTTT
CASSELAGGSSTDTQYF
>-|TRBJ1-2|TRBV11-2|TRBD1
TGTGCCAGCAGCCCACGGACAGGGGTCTATGGCTACACCTTC
CASSPRTGVYGYTF
>-|TRBJ2-1|TRBV2|-
TGTGCCAGCAGAGCCACGGATGAGCAGTTCTTC
CASRATDEQFF
>-|TRBJ2-3|TRBV5-8|TRBD1
TGTGCCAGCAGCTACGGGACAGGGGCGGGAGATACGCAGTATTTT
CASSYGTGAGDTQYF
>-|TRBJ2-1|TRBV11-3|-
TGTGCCAGCAGCTTAGATCGGGCGGAGAATGAGCAGTTCTTC
CASSLDRAENEQFF
>-|TRBJ2-7|TRBV9|-
TGTGCCAGCAGCGTAGAGGAGGGGACTTACGAGCAGTACTTC
CASSVEEGTYEQYF
>-|TRBJ2-4|TRBV20-1|-
TGCAGTGCTAGTCATCTAGCCAAAAACATTCAGTACTTC
CSASHLAKNIQYF
>-|TRBJ2-1|TRBV16|TRBD2
TGTGCCAGCAGCCGGGATAGCGGGGGCAATGAGCAGTTCTTC
CASSRDSGGNEQFF
>-|TRBJ2-5|TRBV4-2|-
TGTGCCAGCAGCCCCCTAGCATATCAAGAGACCCAGTACTTC
CASSPLAYQETQYF
>-|TRBJ2-1|TRBV4-3|-
TGCGCCAGCAGCCAATCCATCGGCAGGGAAATGGTGCAGTTCTTC
CASSQSIGREMVQFF
>-|TRBJ1-5|TRBV4-1|-
TGCGCCAGCAGCCAGGCGGGCCAGAGCAATCAGCCCCAGCATTTT
CASSQAGQSNQPQHF
>-|TRBJ2-3|TRBV10-3|-
TGTGCCACCCTACGATCAGGCACAGATACGCAGTATTTT
CATLRSGTDTQYF
>-|TRBJ1-6|TRBV30|-
TGTGCCTGGAGTGACGACAGGCCGACTTATAATTCACCCCTCCACTTT
CAWSDDRPTYNSPLHF
>-|TRBJ2-5|TRBV5-4|-
TGTGCCAGCAGCCAGCAAGAGACCCAGTACTTC
CASSQQETQYF
>-|TRBJ1-3|TRBV5-1|TRBD1
TGCGCCAGCAGGCAAGCAGGGGGCGATGGAAACACCATATATTTT
CASRQAGGDGNTIYF
>-|TRBJ2-5|TRBV11-3|-
TGTGCCAGCAGCGTAAGGGGGGAGACCCAGTACTTC
CASSVRGETQYF
>-|TRBJ2-3|TRBV7-9|TRBD1
TGTGCCAGCAGCAACGTCCCGGGACAGGGGACAGATACGCAGTATTTT
CASSNVPGQGTDTQYF
>-|TRBJ1-6|TRBV9|-
TGTGCCAGCAGCGTAGGGGGCAACACACCCCTCCACTTT
CASSVGGNTPLHF
>once|TRBJ1-2|TRBV5-6|-
TGTGCCAGCAGCCTGGGGGCACTCGGTGGCTACACCTTC
CASSLGALGGYTF
>-|TRBJ2-1|TRBV27|TRBD1
TGTGCCAGCAGTCCGGGGACAGTGCCTAGGGATGAGCAGTTCTTC
CASSPGTVPRDEQFF
>-|TRBJ2-5|TRBV5-1|TRBD1
TGCGCCAGCAGCTTCCTGGGACAGCTTCAAGAGACCCAGTACTTC
CASSFLGQLQETQYF
>-|TRBJ1-4|TRBV7-8|-
TGTGCCAGCAGCTTAGTGTGGGGGATAGGGGCTGAAAAACTGTTTTTT
CASSLVWGIGAEKLFF
>-|TRBJ2-1|TRBV25-1|TRBD1
TGTGCCAGCAGTGATGCAGGGGGCCATTACAATGAGCAGTTCTTC
CASSDAGGHYNEQFF
>-|TRBJ1-5|TRBV9|TRBD1
TGTGCCAGCAGCGTTGGGACAGCAAATCAGCCCCAGCATTTT
CASSVGTANQPQHF
>-|TRBJ2-5|TRBV4-3|-
TGCGCCAGCAGCCATGGTCAGGGACAAGAGACCCAGTACTTC
CASSHGQGQETQYF